This T cell receptor beta chain was obtained from a study of read filtering for tumor transcriptome and immune sequencing. Trimming pared 7 bases from V and 5 bases from J, leaving 20 bases between. From germline, CDR1 is SQVTM and CDR2 ANQGSEA. CDR3 length equals 14 residues. This library used 300 to 500 ng RNA and molecular barcoded adaptors spanning alpha/delta and beta/gamma chains. TCRdb re-analysed the reads in MiXCR, keeping a single row per CDR3 protein. The sample includes around 44,000 distinct CDR3 sequences, roughly an eighth of them seen just once. V and J are TRBV29-1 and TRBJ1-1, with D possibly TRBD1 on 5 matching bases. The clonotype was recovered from a donor older than 35 with multiple myeloma. The sequenced material came from a population of CD138-negative cells sorted from bone marrow. The CDR3, as DNA: TGCAGCGCCGCACAGGATACCCCTGGGACTGAAGCTTTCTTT. It codes for CSAAQDTPGTEAFF.